The clone carrying this T cell receptor beta chain occurred once. Under the authors' procedure: Reference gene primer amplification gave estimated nucleated cell counts. The table came from immunoSEQ multiplex PCR; TCRdb's copy has only in-frame clones and leaves some out. That table is the source of V, J and clone size, and D and trimming were worked out from the DNA. Of roughly 220,000 clones in the sample, about four fifths are singletons; the top ten hold around 7.5%. This record comes from a study of blood T cell repertoires in COVID-19. Turning to the study itself: Sites in the United States, Italy and Spain provided acute and convalescent COVID-19 samples. The cDNA or gDNA used as material had been derived from T cells, B-cell-depleted T cells, or PBMCs.

Patients of the Seattle cohort, enrolled during active infection, were followed longitudinally. The CDR3 extends over 17 amino acids. CDR1 and CDR2 from the germline V gene are MDHEN and SYDVKM. V lost 3 bases and J lost 5; bases outside the gene matches: 12. The gene calls are TRBV28 and TRBJ1-2; TRBD1 agrees at 10 bases. Sequences were obtained from peripheral blood. This sequence originates from a woman of 80 years or more with COVID-19, enrolled during active disease. The CDR3 protein is CASSFPGQGQLSYGYTF. The CDR3 DNA is TGTGCCAGCAGTTTCCCGGGACAGGGGCAACTTTCTTATGGCTACACCTTC.